What follows are 29 T cell receptor beta chains derived from one specimen sequenced in a study of CD8 T cells in ankylosing spondylitis. Study results and limitations: Seemingly distinctive of ankylosing spondylitis blood was a TCR beta motif formed by eight highly homologous variants.

Antigen specificity for these receptors is unknown. TCRdb passed the 5' RACE reads through MiXCR, listing each CDR3 protein once. The sample lists around 94,000 distinct CDR3 sequences; around 8.5% were seen once. Sequencing was carried out using blood, either unsorted or a sorted T cell fraction (not recorded which). The receptors here all came from a male donor with ankylosing spondylitis.

This clonotype was found many times. CDR3 nucleotide sequence: TGTGCCAGCAGCCCTCAGGGGGGACAGGGGTATTACATTCAGTACTTC. This sequence encodes CASSPQGGQGYYIQYF. The V gene is TRBV7-2, the J gene TRBJ2-4; 10 bases line up with TRBD1. Germline V gene data show CDR1 as SGHTA and CDR2 as FQGNSA. V dropped 5 bases and J dropped 8; count of bases not matched to a gene: 12. The CDR3 has 16 residues.

This clonotype was counted many times. DNA of the CDR3: TGTGCCAGCTCTCAAGGGGACGGATACGAAAAACTGTTTTTT. It is translated as CASSQGDGYEKLFF. V is TRBV27 and J is TRBJ1-4, with D perhaps matching TRBD1 (5 bases). CDR1 is MNHEY, CDR2 SMNVEV, per germline (reference sequence). The CDR3 extends over 14 amino acids. Trimming left V 8 bases short and J 8 bases short, with 18 bases between.

The V gene is TRBV10-3, the J gene TRBJ2-5, with a tentative D call TRBD2 (5 bases). This CDR3 spans 15 amino acids. Germline V lookup: CDR1 ENHRY, CDR2 SYGVKD. With 4 bases removed from V and 5 bases from J, the gap between germline ends came to 17 bases. Here the CDR3 DNA reads TGTGCCATCAGTGGCTCGGAGGATCGTTGGGAGACCCAGTACTTC. Translated, it gives CAISGSEDRWETQYF.

J is TRBJ2-5 and V is TRBV14; D uncertain. Germline CDR1 and CDR2: SGHDN and FVKESK. Trimming left V 0 bases short and J 2 bases short, with 13 bases between. The CDR3 runs to 16 residues. CDR3 sequence (DNA): TGTGCCAGCAGCCAAGATAGATCAGGCCTTCAAGAGACCCAGTACTTC. Its protein is CASSQDRSGLQETQYF. Full variable domain (outside the CDR3, taken from reference TRBV14 and TRBJ2-5): EAGVTQFPSHSVIEKGQTVTLRCDPISGHDNLYWYRRVMGKEIKFLLHFVKESKQDESGMPNNRFLAERTGGTYSTLKVQPAELEDSGVYFCASSQDRSGLQETQYFGPGTRLLVL.

This clonotype showed up many times. V usage is TRBV6-1 and J usage is TRBJ2-7; a possible D gene is TRBD1 (6 bases). The CDR3 consists of 15 residues. Germline CDR1 and CDR2: MNHNS and SASEGT. Trimming pared 1 base from V and 0 bases from J, leaving 10 bases between. CDR3 coding DNA: TGTGCCAGCAGTGAAGGGCCGACAGGCTCCTACGAGCAGTACGTC. Protein product: CASSEGPTGSYEQYV.

V and J are TRBV12-3 or TRBV12-4 and TRBJ2-5; unclear D gene. The CDR3 is 14 amino acids. V lost 3 bases, J lost 1 base, and 9 bases lay in between. The CDR3 nucleotides read TGTGCCAGCAGTTTTGTAACGGTCCAAGAGACCCAGTACTTC. Translating it yields CASSFVTVQETQYF.

The chain combines TRBV25-1 with TRBJ2-7; possibly TRBD2 for D (6 bases). V lost 7 bases and J lost 5, with 15 bases in between. The CDR3 runs 13 residues. Per the germline V gene, CDR1 is MGHDK and CDR2 is SYGVNS. The DNA of the CDR3 is TGTGCCAGCATCGGGGGAACGGTGGACGAGCAGTACTTC. Protein product: CASIGGTVDEQYF.

This clonotype was observed many times. The chain has TRBV25-1 and TRBJ2-7, with unresolved D. The V gene's germline CDR1 is MGHDK and CDR2 SYGVNS. Trimming removed 1 base from V and 1 base from J, with 8 bases in between. The CDR3 is made up of 14 amino acids. The CDR3 loop is CASSELMGSYEQYF. As DNA, the CDR3 is TGTGCCAGCAGTGAATTGATGGGGTCCTACGAGCAGTACTTC.

This clonotype appeared many times. The chain combines TRBV4-1 with TRBJ2-3; perhaps D is TRBD1 or TRBD2 (5 bases each). The CDR3 consists of 15 residues. Trimming pared 0 bases from V and 5 bases from J, leaving 12 bases between. Germline values: CDR1 MGHRA, CDR2 YSYEKL. The CDR3 DNA reads TGCGCCAGCAGCCAAGATAAAGTGGGGGAAGATACGCAGTATTTT. Amino acid sequence: CASSQDKVGEDTQYF.

This clonotype has ten or more counts. This chain joins TRBV7-2 and TRBJ2-7, with 10 bases fitting TRBD2. This CDR3 region has 14 residues. Germline CDR1 SGHTA, CDR2 FQGNSA. J gave up 0 bases and V 5 bases, and 1 base lay outside the gene matches. The CDR3 protein is CASSRLAGSYEQYF. In nucleotides, the CDR3 is TGTGCCAGCAGCCGACTAGCGGGCTCCTACGAGCAGTACTTC.

This clonotype was counted at least ten times. This rearrangement joins TRBV6-5 to TRBJ2-5, with 10 bases matching TRBD1. The CDR3 totals 14 residues. V was pared by 4 bases and J by 4 bases, with 3 bases of the junction left unmatched. CDR1 and CDR2 (germline): MNHEY, SVGAGI. The CDR3 sequence: CASSLGTGAETQYF. The CDR3 coding sequence is TGTGCCAGCAGTTTAGGGACAGGGGCAGAGACCCAGTACTTC.

The gene calls are TRBV15 and TRBJ2-5, with D hard to call. The CDR3 runs 13 residues. V dropped 3 bases and J dropped 7 bases, with 12 bases sitting between them. The germline V gene has CDR1 LNHNV and CDR2 YYDKDF (reference sequence). CDR3 loop: CATSRDAPGTQYF. CDR3 sequence (DNA): TGTGCCACCAGCAGGGACGCACCAGGGACCCAGTACTTC.

This clonotype was found many times. The chain couples TRBV25-1 to TRBJ1-1, with a weak D call TRBD1 (5 bases). The CDR3 runs 13 residues. V lost 3 bases and J lost 4, with 9 bases in between. Looked up from germline, CDR1 is MGHDK and CDR2 is SYGVNS. Here the CDR3 DNA reads TGTGCCAGCAGTGAGAACGGGGGCACTGAAGCTTTCTTT. Protein sequence: CASSENGGTEAFF.

This clonotype was seen many times. The gene calls are TRBV28 and TRBJ2-3; no clear D gene. Per germline, CDR1 MDHEN and CDR2 SYDVKM. The CDR3 has 14 residues. V lost 3 bases to trimming and J lost 1 base, with 8 bases between them. In DNA form, the CDR3 reads TGTGCCAGCAGTTTTTTGAGCGGCACAGATACGCAGTATTTT. Translated: CASSFLSGTDTQYF.

This clonotype was recorded a few times. The CDR3 DNA sequence: TGCGCCAGCAGCCTCCTAGTTAACCGTCATGAGCAGTTCTTC. Translation gives CASSLLVNRHEQFF. The V and J genes are TRBV4-1 and TRBJ2-1; D gene ambiguous. The V end lost 4 bases, the J end lost 8 bases, and 15 bases lay between the germline ends. Germline V gene sequence: CDR1 MGHRA, CDR2 YSYEKL. CDR3 length equals 14 residues.

In this sample, this clonotype turned up many times. V usage is TRBV27 and J usage is TRBJ2-7, with 10 bases that match TRBD2. The CDR3 is 14 amino acids. Germline-derived CDR1 and CDR2 are MNHEY and SMNVEV (reference sequence). V dropped 2 bases and J dropped 6; count of bases not matched to a gene: 4. CDR3 nucleotide sequence: TGTGCCAGCAGTTTAGGGACTAGCGCCCGCGAGCAGTACTTC. It codes for CASSLGTSAREQYF.

This clonotype was counted at least ten times. The chain carries TRBV29-1 and TRBJ1-1; the D is unclear. Germline V gene sequence: CDR1 SQVTM, CDR2 ANQGSEA. V was clipped by 4 bases and J by 8 bases, with 14 bases between them. The CDR3 sequence is 12 residues long. The CDR3 region is CSVAGNSPEAFF. DNA of the CDR3: TGCAGCGTTGCCGGTAACAGCCCCGAAGCTTTCTTT.

This clonotype has a count of ten or more. The rearrangement links TRBV7-8 to TRBJ2-1; D tentatively fits TRBD1 or TRBD2 (5 bases each). Deletions cut 7 bases from V and 0 bases from J, with 19 bases between. CDR1 SGHVS and CDR2 FQNEAQ come from the germline V gene. The CDR3 runs 17 residues. CDR3 loop: CASTPWGLGSSYNEQFF. The CDR3 DNA reads TGTGCCAGCACCCCATGGGGGTTGGGTAGCTCCTACAATGAGCAGTTCTTC.

This clonotype was detected ten times or more. This chain links TRBV6-5 with TRBJ2-1; a possible D gene is TRBD2 (6 bases). V dropped 2 bases and J dropped 3 bases, with 11 bases sitting between them. The CDR3 contains 15 residues. The germline gives CDR1 MNHEY, CDR2 SVGAGI. The CDR3 is CASSYGTGDYNEQFF. CDR3 DNA: TGTGCCAGCAGTTACGGGACTGGAGACTACAATGAGCAGTTCTTC.

This clonotype was seen only a few times. V usage is TRBV15 and J usage is TRBJ1-2, with no clear D. From germline, CDR1 is LNHNV and CDR2 YYDKDF (reference sequence). The CDR3 spans 14 residues. Between the trimmed V and J ends, which lost 2 bases and 6 bases, there was a span of 13 bases. The CDR3 DNA follows: TGTGCCACCAGCAGACTTGGGCCGTGGGATGGCTACACCTTC. This gives the protein CATSRLGPWDGYTF.

In this sample, this clonotype is medium-sized. This chain connects TRBV5-1 to TRBJ1-1, with 10 bases identical to TRBD1. J lost 7 bases, V lost 4 bases, and 7 bases had no gene match. This CDR3 region has 14 residues. Germline V lookup: CDR1 SGHRS, CDR2 YFSETQ. This CDR3 reads CASSTGTGDIEAFF. The CDR3 DNA follows: TGCGCCAGCAGCACCGGGACAGGGGATATTGAAGCTTTCTTT.

In its sample, this clonotype was seen many times. This chain uses TRBV12-3 or TRBV12-4 with TRBJ1-2, with D tentatively TRBD1 (5 bases). This CDR3 is 15 amino acids long. Deletions cut 2 bases from V and 6 bases from J, with 16 bases between. The CDR3 loop reads CASSLFLAGLDGYTF. For the CDR3, the DNA is TGTGCCAGCAGTTTATTCCTCGCAGGGTTGGATGGCTACACCTTC.

This clonotype turned up a few times. This rearrangement joins TRBV4-2 to TRBJ2-5; no reliable D call. Trimming took 3 bases from V and 5 from J, leaving 7 bases between them. Germline CDR1 reads LGHNA; CDR2 reads YNFKEQ. CDR3 length equals 12 residues. Here the CDR3 DNA reads TGTGCCAGCAGCCACCTCTTCGAGACCCAGTACTTC. This codes for CASSHLFETQYF.

The chain joins TRBV2 to TRBJ2-1; D unclear. The CDR3 totals 11 residues. Germline CDR1 is SNHLY and CDR2 is FYNNEI. V shed 1 base and J shed 8 bases, with 3 bases lying between them. The CDR3 reads CASSEGDEQFF. In DNA, the CDR3 is TGTGCCAGCAGTGAAGGGGATGAGCAGTTCTTC.

This clonotype showed up many times. The chain is built from TRBV7-9 and TRBJ2-1; D is undetermined. In germline, CDR1 is SEHNR, CDR2 FQNEAQ (reference sequence). The CDR3 has 16 residues. V lost 1 base and J 8 bases, leaving 18 bases between the germline ends. CDR3 amino acids: CASSLGAPLEVHEQFF. CDR3 sequence (DNA): TGTGCCAGCAGCTTAGGTGCCCCGCTAGAAGTCCATGAGCAGTTCTTC.

This clonotype was detected a few times. The chain employs TRBV7-9 and TRBJ2-4, with 9 bases that match TRBD1. The length of the CDR3 is 16 residues. J was trimmed by 3 bases and V by 4 bases; bases with no gene match: 7. Per germline, CDR1 SEHNR and CDR2 FQNEAQ (reference sequence). CDR3 loop: CASSSGQGYGKNIQYF. CDR3 bases: TGTGCCAGCAGCTCCGGACAGGGGTATGGCAAAAACATTCAGTACTTC. The full variable domain, in which reference TRBV7-9 and TRBJ2-4 provide the parts outside the CDR3, is DTGVSQNPRHKITKRGQNVTFRCDPISEHNRLYWYRQTLGQGPEFLTYFQNEAQLEKSRLLSDRFSAERPKGSFSTLEIQRTEQGDSAMYLCASSSGQGYGKNIQYFGAGTRLSVL.

The gene calls are TRBV20-1 and TRBJ2-1, with 11 bases lining up with TRBD1. Germline V gene sequence: CDR1 DFQATT, CDR2 SNEGSKA (reference sequence). V was pared by 6 bases and J by 4 bases, with 8 bases of the junction left unmatched. The CDR3 totals 15 residues. The DNA of the CDR3 is TGCAGTGCGAAAACCGGGACAGGGGGTTACAATGAGCAGTTCTTC. Amino acid sequence: CSAKTGTGGYNEQFF.

A few counts support this clonotype. The CDR3, as DNA: TGTGCCAGCAGCTTATTGACCGCGGGAGTGGGAACAGATACGCAGTATTTT. Its translation: CASSLLTAGVGTDTQYF. This chain connects TRBV7-9 to TRBJ2-3; 7 bases agree with TRBD2. The CDR3 runs to 17 residues. The ends lost 2 bases at V and 3 bases at J; junction bases unmatched: 11. Germline assignment: CDR1 SEHNR and CDR2 FQNEAQ (reference sequence).

This clonotype came up many times. The chain has TRBV6-1 and TRBJ2-5; possible D gene TRBD2, 6 bases. Deletions cut 5 bases from V and 3 bases from J, with 16 bases between. Germline V gene sequence: CDR1 MNHNS, CDR2 SASEGT. The CDR3 covers 15 residues. The CDR3 DNA follows: TGTGCCAGCAGTCCCGGCGGGGACGGGAAAGAGACCCAGTACTTC. This gives the protein CASSPGGDGKETQYF.